This is a list of T cell receptor beta chains from one sample in a study of neurological immune-mediated disorders. TCRdb called the 5' RACE reads again in MiXCR, with one record for every CDR3 protein. The sample consists of 65,000 to 80,000 distinct CDR3 sequences, under 5.5% of them appearing once. The specimen was PBMCs. These receptors were collected from a woman aged 70 to 79 with multiple sclerosis. The CDR3 runs from the conserved cysteine through the conserved F or W. A D gene is named only where the DNA matches it firmly. Where a row states a size, it is once, few, many or the class of an expanded clone; other rows omit it.

>many|NA|TRBV29-1|TRBJ2-4
TGCAGCGTCGGGGAGGATGTAAACATTCAGTACTTC
CSVGEDVNIQYF
>many|TRBD2|TRBV20-1|TRBJ2-3
TGCAGTGCTAGAAAGATACGGCGGGAGATTATTATAGATACGCAGTATTTT
CSARKIRREIIIDTQYF
>many|NA|TRBV7-2|TRBJ2-1
TGTGCCAGCAGCTTAGACCACAATGAGCAGTTCTTC
CASSLDHNEQFF
>many|TRBD2|TRBV4-1|TRBJ2-1
TGCGCCAGCAGCCGGCTAGCGGGAGGCCACAATGAGCAGTTCTTC
CASSRLAGGHNEQFF
>many|TRBD1|TRBV29-1|TRBJ1-1
TGCAGCGCGGAGGACAGGGACACTGAAGCTTTCTTT
CSAEDRDTEAFF
>few|NA|TRBV10-1|TRBJ2-7
TGCGCCAGCAGCCTTGGCCGGGACACGACGTACGAGCAGTACTTC
CASSLGRDTTYEQYF
>few|TRBD2|TRBV12-3/TRBV12-4|TRBJ2-1
TGTGCCAGCAGTATTGGGACTAGTGACTACAATGAGCAGTTCTTC
CASSIGTSDYNEQFF
>many|TRBD1|TRBV29-1|TRBJ1-5
TGCAGCGTAGCCAGGGACAGGGAGGTGGGATTGAATCAGCCCCAGCATTTT
CSVARDREVGLNQPQHF
>NA|NA|TRBV5-1|TRBJ1-1
TGCGCCAGCAGCCCCTCTCCGGGGCGGAACACTGAAGCTTTCTTT
CASSPSPGRNTEAFF
>many|TRBD1|TRBV6-5|TRBJ1-6
TGTGCCAGCAGTTACGGGGACAGGGGTGATTCACCCCTCCACTTT
CASSYGDRGDSPLHF
>many|NA|TRBV5-1|TRBJ2-1
TGCGCCAGCAGCTTGGAGGCTAGTGCGAGAGAGCAGTTCTTC
CASSLEASAREQFF
>many|NA|TRBV5-5|TRBJ1-1
TGTGCCAGCAGCTTGCGGGGCACTGAAGCTTTCTTT
CASSLRGTEAFF
>few|TRBD2|TRBV20-1|TRBJ2-4
TGCAGTGCCAAACTAGCGGGAGGACTATTAGCCAAAAACATTCAGTACTTC
CSAKLAGGLLAKNIQYF
>NA|NA|TRBV9|TRBJ2-2
TGTGCCAACAGCGTAGACGTTAGGAACACCGGGGAGCTGTTTTTT
CANSVDVRNTGELFF
>many|NA|TRBV4-1|TRBJ2-7
TGCGCCAGCAGCCAAGTGGAATGGGTTTGGGAGCAGTACTTC
CASSQVEWVWEQYF
>many|NA|TRBV7-9|TRBJ2-7
TGTGCCAGCAGCTTATACGGCAGCTCCTACGAGCAGTACTTC
CASSLYGSSYEQYF
>many|NA|TRBV7-2|TRBJ2-7
TGTGCCAGCAGCACCTCCTCGCTAGCCTCCGAGCAGTACTTC
CASSTSSLASEQYF
>few|TRBD2|TRBV5-1|TRBJ2-5
TGCGCCAGCAGCTCCCTTCAGACTAGCAAAGAGACCCAGTACTTC
CASSSLQTSKETQYF
>many|TRBD1|TRBV5-1|TRBJ1-1
TGCGCCAGCAGCTTGGGACAGGGGGTATCTGAAGCTTTCTTT
CASSLGQGVSEAFF
>NA|NA|TRBV5-1|TRBJ2-2
TGCGCCAGCAGCTTGTACGCGCGAGGTATCCCCGGGGAGCTGTTTTTT
CASSLYARGIPGELFF
>many|NA|TRBV5-1|TRBJ2-7
TGCGCCAGCAGCTTGGTCGTAGCCCCCTACGAGCAGTACTTC
CASSLVVAPYEQYF
>many|NA|TRBV2|TRBJ1-2
TGTGCCAGCAGTGGCTTCGGGCAGGGGAAAGACTATGGCTACACCTTC
CASSGFGQGKDYGYTF
>many|TRBD2|TRBV9|TRBJ2-1
TGTGCCAGCAGCGAGCCTAGCGGGGCTAGGGATGAGCAGTTCTTC
CASSEPSGARDEQFF
>many|TRBD2|TRBV7-2|TRBJ2-1
TGTGCCAGCAGCTTAGTTAGCGGGAGCCACAATGAGCAGTTCTTC
CASSLVSGSHNEQFF